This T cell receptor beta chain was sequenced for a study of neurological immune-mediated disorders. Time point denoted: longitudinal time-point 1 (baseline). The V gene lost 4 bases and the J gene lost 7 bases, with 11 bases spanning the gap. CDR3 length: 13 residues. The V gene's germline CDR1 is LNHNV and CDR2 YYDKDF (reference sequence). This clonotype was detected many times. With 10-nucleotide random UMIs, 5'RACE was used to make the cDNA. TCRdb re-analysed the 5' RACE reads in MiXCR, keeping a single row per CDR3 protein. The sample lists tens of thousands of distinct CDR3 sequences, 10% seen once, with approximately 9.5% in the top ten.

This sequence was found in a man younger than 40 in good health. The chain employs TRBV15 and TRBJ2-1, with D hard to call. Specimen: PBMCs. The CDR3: CATSTMVGNEQFF. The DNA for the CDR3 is TGTGCCACCAGCACAATGGTGGGGAATGAGCAGTTCTTC. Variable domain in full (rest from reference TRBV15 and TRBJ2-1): DAMVIQNPRYQVTQFGKPVTLSCSQTLNHNVMYWYQQKSSQAPKLLFHYYDKDFNNEADTPDNFQSRRPNTSFCFLDIRSPGLGDTAMYLCATSTMVGNEQFFGPGTRLTVL.